Included here is one TCR beta chain sequence, with context. Its matching antigen is unknown. These data originate in a study of blood T cells in healthy people across ages. The germline V gene has CDR1 DFQATT and CDR2 SNEGSKA (reference sequence). Trimming pared 6 bases from V and 6 bases from J, leaving 12 bases between. The CDR3 is 11 amino acids. Primers used in a second PCR of roughly 6 to 11 cycles were a sample-barcoded 5' primer and a J-beta primer mix. TCRdb fed the 5' RACE reads into MiXCR, producing one record per CDR3 protein. This table has hundreds of thousands of distinct CDR3 sequences, roughly 41% appearing once. The study's findings and limits: Unsorted PBMCs blocked a conclusive comparison of naive and antigen-experienced cells.

The sequencing input was blood. The V gene is TRBV20-1, the J gene TRBJ2-7; D is perhaps TRBD2 (5 bases). The receptor's source is an elderly man in good health. This chain's CDR3 is CSAKLGREQYF. The CDR3 region has the DNA TGCAGTGCAAAACTAGGACGCGAGCAGTACTTC.